Detailed here is one T cell receptor beta chain. As yet, its antigen is unknown. This entry belongs to a study of cytomegalovirus exposure and HLA in healthy donors. Overall study context: Earlier findings included about 120 million unique TCR beta sequences obtained from roughly 200 million T cells. Study-wide results and caveats: A later analysis linked a missense variant in DCLRE1C to the trimming of TCR beta V and J genes. A previous analysis found most TCR beta V segments productive roughly 87% or roughly 30% of the time.

Germline CDR1 SGHTA, CDR2 FQGNSA. Trimming cost V 5 bases and J 5 bases, with 18 bases left between them. The CDR3 spans 15 residues. Primers: 60 Vbeta forward and 13 Jbeta reverse. Per the original methods: An analysis that came later counted 77 million or so unique TCR beta chains, around 12 million shared. Here immunoSEQ multiplex PCR was the method, and the copy in TCRdb shows in-frame clones only, minus some. That table is the source of V, J and clone size, and D and trimming were worked out from the DNA. The table lists about 150,000 clones. This chain joins TRBV7-2 and TRBJ1-1, with D perhaps TRBD1 (6 bases). The sequence derives from a woman aged 50 to 65 in good health and CMV-seronegative. The sequenced sample consisted of PBMCs. CDR3 protein: CASSQTTGRWTEAFF. The CDR3 coding sequence is TGTGCCAGCAGCCAGACCACAGGGCGCTGGACTGAAGCTTTCTTT.